This TCR beta chain came from a study of CXCR3-negative and CXCR3-positive naive CD8 T cells (dated by TCRdb to between 2018 and 2020). Regarding the complete study: Roughly 130 million TRB reads were obtained in total, roughly 1.5 +/- 0.3 million reads per library. Diversity and physicochemical repertoire analyses were performed on about 12 donors pooled from two independent experiments. Naive subsets from about 5 donors and memory cells from 3 donors were included in the TRBV-TRBJ cluster analysis.

The investigation overall reported the following: Freshly isolated PBMCs were used for most assays because CXCR3 expression partially decreased after cryopreservation. Surface CD5, linked to self-reactivity in mice, was comparable between naive subsets; TCR interaction strength was therefore also inferred from TRB CDR3 physicochemical properties. Similar TRBV-TRBJ usage was shown by naive CXCR3-negative and CXCR3-positive cells from the same donor, whereas distinct patterns were shown by memory cells. Repertoire diversity was comparably high in both naive subsets but much lower in memory CD8+ T cells. TRB CDR3s from CXCR3-positive naive cells showed higher hydrophobicity (lower Kidera factor 4), lower energy, and higher strength and volume indices than CXCR3-negative naive cells.

As for this clonotype: The antigen this receptor binds is unknown.

The CDR3 measures 14 amino acids from cysteine to phenylalanine. DNA was not recorded. CDR1 MNHEY and CDR2 SVGEGT were looked up in the germline V gene. These reads were obtained on a NextSeq 550. The Human TCR Profiling Kit (MiLaboratory) was used to prepare UMI-labeled 5' RACE TRB cDNA libraries. cDNA synthesis used the entire amount of extracted RNA, and PCR amplification then used the entire amount of cDNA produced. Libraries were prepared in parallel with an identical number of PCR cycles. In the source study's methods: With a minimum of two reads required per UMI, MIGEC and MiXCR pulled out about 50,000 +/- 10,000 unique UMI-labeled TRB cDNA molecules from each library. Each library averaged about 40,000 +/- 10,000 functional in-frame TRB CDR3 nucleotide clonotypes without stop codons. After downsampling to 5000 UMI-labeled TRB molecules per sample, diversity metrics, including normalized Shannon-Wiener and Chao1, were computed in VDJtools. VDJtools computed clonotype-size-weighted physicochemical properties of the central five CDR3 residues: interaction energy, strength, volume and Kidera factor 4. TCRdb reprocessed the reads, reporting each CDR3 protein sequence once and no DNA. The V and J calls shown here were made by TCRdb, not taken from the authors' results. For this sample, the table gives 85,000 to 130,000 distinct CDR3 sequences. In total, the top ten clones hold roughly 0.38% of the sample.

For each CD8+ T cell subset, flow sorting was done in triplicate, and about 300,000 cells per subset went directly into RLT lysis buffer. Naive CD8+ T cells were defined stringently as CD45RO-CCR7+CD27+CD95- to exclude memory contaminants. Peripheral blood mononuclear cells were isolated from buffy coats by standard density gradient centrifugation. Naive CXCR3-negative and CXCR3-positive CD8+ T cells were flow-sorted using a FACSAria III. An RNeasy Mini Kit was used to extract total RNA from the sorted cells. Recombination linked TRBV6-2 or TRBV6-3 to TRBJ2-7; lacking DNA, the TRBD2 call made by TCRdb goes unchecked. This receptor was identified in a human donor in good health. Some clones in this sample may be carry-over from other donors' samples. Input material: naive CXCR3+ CD8+ T cells from blood. Interpreted using the paper, the cell subset or site label stands for: CD45RO-CCR7+CD27+CD95- naive CD8+ T cells expressing CXCR3 (TNR3+). The CDR3 protein is CASRLAGSAYEQYF.